A single sample is the source of the 20 T cell receptor beta chains below, sequenced in a study of T cell repertoires in cytomegalovirus infection. TCRdb used MiXCR to reprocess the reads, holding one entry per CDR3 protein. The repertoire has 630,000 or so distinct CDR3 sequences, approximately 24% of them found once; the top ten carry around 7.6%. The sample taken for sequencing was CD8+ T cells from PBMCs. The receptors come from a human donor in good health (CMV status not recorded). Some clones in this sample may be carry-over from other donors' samples.

This clonotype has just one count. CDR3 amino acids: CASSPEEAGVRSEQFF. The DNA for the CDR3 is TGCGCCAGCAGCCCGGAGGAAGCGGGGGTCAGGTCTGAGCAGTTCTTC. The chain is built from TRBV4-1 and TRBJ2-1, with 8 bases identical to TRBD2. CDR3 length: 16 residues. Germline V CDR1 and CDR2: MGHRA, YSYEKL. V shed 4 bases, J shed 9 bases, and the junction held 14 bases outside the gene matches.

The gene calls are TRBV29-1 and TRBJ1-2; no clear D. From germline, CDR1 is SQVTM and CDR2 ANQGSEA. V was trimmed by 0 bases and J by 2 bases, leaving 13 bases between them. This CDR3 has 15 residues. CDR3 in amino acids: CSVEDHGIRNYGYTF. In nucleotides, the CDR3 is TGCAGCGTTGAAGATCATGGCATAAGAAACTATGGCTACACCTTC. Full variable domain (remainder filled in from reference TRBV29-1 and TRBJ1-2): SAVISQKPSRDICQRGTSLTIQCQVDSQVTMMFWYRQQPGQSLTLIATANQGSEATYESGFVIDKFPISRPNLTFSTLTVSNMSPEDSSIYLCSVEDHGIRNYGYTFGSGTRLTVV.

The table lists this clonotype with many counts. CDR3 coding DNA: TGTGCCAGTAGTAAGGGCGGCGATACGCAGTATTTT. Translated: CASSKGGDTQYF. The chain employs TRBV19 and TRBJ2-3; no definite D call. Germline values: CDR1 LNHDA, CDR2 SQIVND (reference sequence). Trimming left V 4 bases short and J 6 bases short, with 8 bases between. This CDR3 has 12 residues.

This chain joins TRBV12-3 or TRBV12-4 and TRBJ2-2; possible D gene TRBD1, 6 bases. V gave up 7 bases and J gave up 2 bases, with 14 bases separating them. CDR3 length: 15 amino acids. The CDR3 bases are TGTGCCAGCAATTACGGACAGATTAACACCGGGGAGCTGTTTTTT. As protein: CASNYGQINTGELFF.

The CDR3 reads CASSFVGGAPNEQFF. The CDR3 DNA sequence: TGCGCCAGCAGCTTTGTTGGGGGGGCCCCCAATGAGCAGTTCTTC. This sequence joins TRBV5-1 and TRBJ2-1, with a tentative D call TRBD2 (7 bases). CDR1 SGHRS and CDR2 YFSETQ come from the germline V gene. This CDR3 is built from 15 residues. V gave up 2 bases and J gave up 6 bases, with 15 bases separating them.

This clonotype appeared many times. This chain connects TRBV28 to TRBJ2-2, with a weak D call TRBD2 (6 bases). Trimming pared 7 bases from V and 5 bases from J, leaving 32 bases between. Germline V gene lookup returns CDR1 MDHEN and CDR2 SYDVKM. The CDR3 contains 20 residues. The CDR3 spells CASTSGGDSLILTQTGELFF. As DNA, the CDR3 is TGTGCCAGCACCTCTGGTGGGGACTCCCTTATCTTGACTCAGACCGGGGAGCTGTTTTTT.

This sequence joins TRBV12-3 or TRBV12-4 and TRBJ1-5; the match to TRBD1 covers 9 bases. The CDR3 is made up of 16 amino acids. The trim removed 5 bases at V and 1 base at J, leaving 6 bases unmatched. In DNA form, the CDR3 reads TGTGCCAGCAGTACAGGGGGCATTAGGAGCAATCAGCCCCAGCATTTT. It yields the protein CASSTGGIRSNQPQHF.

The chain combines TRBV20-1 with TRBJ2-3; D is possibly TRBD1 (6 bases). The CDR3 sequence is 15 residues long. Germline CDR1 DFQATT, CDR2 SNEGSKA (reference sequence). Trimming took 4 bases from V and 1 from J, leaving 15 bases between them. CDR3 coding DNA: TGCAGTGCTAATGTGGGGGCGTTCGGCACAGATACGCAGTATTTT. This codes for CSANVGAFGTDTQYF.

This clonotype has more than one count but fewer than ten. CDR3 coding DNA: TGCGCCAGCAGCGACTGGACGGGAGAGACCCAGTACTTC. Translation gives CASSDWTGETQYF. V is TRBV5-1 and J is TRBJ2-5; D is ambiguous. CDR1 and CDR2 (germline): SGHRS, YFSETQ. CDR3 length: 13 residues. V was clipped by 4 bases and J by 4 bases, with 11 bases between them.

This clonotype was seen a handful of times. This chain connects TRBV27 to TRBJ1-1, with a tentative D call TRBD1 (5 bases). Germline V CDR1 and CDR2: MNHEY, SMNVEV (reference sequence). V gave up 6 bases and J gave up 5 bases, with 16 bases separating them. The length of the CDR3 is 14 residues. For the CDR3, the DNA is TGTGCCAGCAGGCATTCTGGGGGGGGAACTGAAGCTTTCTTT. Its translation is CASRHSGGGTEAFF.

This clonotype was detected only a few times. CDR3 residues: CASRSRDSATNEKLFF. The CDR3 DNA follows: TGTGCCAGCAGATCCCGGGATAGTGCAACTAATGAAAAACTGTTTTTT. The chain employs TRBV7-9 and TRBJ1-4; D ambiguous. V lost 6 bases and J 0 bases, leaving 14 bases between the germline ends. Germline loops: CDR1 SEHNR, CDR2 FQNEAQ (reference sequence). This CDR3 has 16 residues. Supplemented by reference TRBV7-9 and TRBJ1-4, the full variable domain reads DTGVSQNPRHKITKRGQNVTFRCDPISEHNRLYWYRQTLGQGPEFLTYFQNEAQLEKSRLLSDRFSAERPKGSFSTLEIQRTEQGDSAMYLCASRSRDSATNEKLFFGSGTQLSVL.

A few counts support this clonotype. V usage is TRBV6-5 and J usage is TRBJ2-7, with D perhaps matching TRBD1 (5 bases). Germline-derived CDR1 and CDR2 are MNHEY and SVGAGI. The ends were cut back, 2 bases at V and 5 bases at J, with 10 bases in the middle. The CDR3 consists of 13 residues. In DNA, the CDR3 is TGTGCCAGCAGTTACGGCCCGACAGACGAGCAGTACGTC. It encodes CASSYGPTDEQYV.

This chain links TRBV20-1 with TRBJ1-2; a weak D match, TRBD1 (5 bases). CDR1 is DFQATT and CDR2 is SNEGSKA in the germline V gene (reference sequence). V was pared by 0 bases and J by 0 bases, with 8 bases between. This CDR3 spans 14 amino acids. In DNA form, the CDR3 reads TGCAGTGCTAGAGATCCGACAGCTAACTATGGCTACACCTTC. It codes for CSARDPTANYGYTF.

This clonotype came up many times. The chain carries TRBV7-8 and TRBJ2-5, with D maybe TRBD1 (5 bases). Looked up from germline, CDR1 is SGHVS and CDR2 is FQNEAQ. This CDR3 has 16 residues. Trimming removed 1 base from V and 0 bases from J, with 12 bases in between. CDR3 sequence (DNA): TGTGCCAGCAGCTTAGAATCGACAGATTACCAAGAGACCCAGTACTTC. Translated: CASSLESTDYQETQYF. Filled out from reference TRBV7-8 and TRBJ2-5, the complete variable domain reads GAGVSQSPRYKVAKRGQDVALRCDPISGHVSLFWYQQALGQGPEFLTYFQNEAQLDKSGLPSDRFFAERPEGSVSTLKIQRTQQEDSAVYLCASSLESTDYQETQYFGPGTRLLVL.

Details on this clonotype: A much larger clone sits a single nucleotide away, making a read error possible. The rearrangement uses TRBV4-2 and TRBJ1-5; D might be TRBD1 (6 bases). This CDR3 region has 15 residues. Germline V gene sequence: CDR1 LGHNA, CDR2 YNFKEQ. CDR3 sequence reads: CASNQRWGGDQPQHF. CDR3 in DNA: TGTGCCAGCAACCAACGCTGGGGGGGCGATCAGCCCCAGCATTTT.

In this sample, this clonotype turned up many times. This chain joins TRBV7-8 and TRBJ2-2; either TRBD1 or TRBD2 may fit D (5 bases each). Germline-derived CDR1 and CDR2 are SGHVS and FQNEAQ. This CDR3 is 13 amino acids long. The CDR3 is CAAGTGVPGELFF. In DNA form, the CDR3 reads TGTGCTGCCGGGACCGGGGTTCCCGGGGAGCTGTTTTTT.

The genes are TRBV14 and TRBJ1-6; perhaps TRBD1 as D (5 bases). The CDR3 is made up of 16 amino acids. V was trimmed by 2 bases and J by 4 bases, leaving 12 bases between them. Germline assignment: CDR1 SGHDN and CDR2 FVKESK. The CDR3 DNA reads as TGTGCCAGCAGCCAATCGGGCAGGGAGTATAATTCACCCCTCCACTTT. Amino acid sequence: CASSQSGREYNSPLHF.

This clonotype was seen at least ten times. This sequence joins TRBV6-5 and TRBJ1-1, with 9 positions matching TRBD1. CDR3 length: 17 residues. Germline CDR1 MNHEY, CDR2 SVGAGI. Trimming cost V 4 bases and J 1 base; bases outside gene matches: 10. Here the CDR3 DNA reads TGTGCCAGCAGTTCGGACAGGGGTGGAATCTGGAACACTGAAGCTTTCTTT. Its protein product is CASSSDRGGIWNTEAFF.

The gene calls are TRBV6-5 and TRBJ1-4; 7 nucleotides match TRBD1. This CDR3 spans 15 amino acids. V was pared by 6 bases and J by 0 bases, with 4 bases of the junction left unmatched. Germline assignment: CDR1 MNHEY and CDR2 SVGAGI. CDR3 sequence reads: CASRYRGTTNEKLFF. The DNA for the CDR3 is TGTGCCAGCAGATACAGGGGAACAACTAATGAAAAACTGTTTTTT.

V and J are TRBV5-1 and TRBJ1-1; 10 bases are a match to TRBD1. CDR3 length: 16 residues. The J segment lost 2 bases and the V segment lost 5 bases, leaving 9 bases of the junction unmatched. CDR1 SGHRS and CDR2 YFSETQ come from the germline V gene. The CDR3 here is CASRFGGTGDNTEAFF. DNA of the CDR3: TGCGCCAGCAGGTTTGGCGGGACAGGGGATAACACTGAAGCTTTCTTT.